These 19 T cell receptor beta chains originate from one sample sequenced in a study of blood T cell repertoires in COVID-19. TCRdb keeps only in-frame clones here, not all; method: immunoSEQ multiplex PCR. The data hold more than 140,000 clones, with 88% observed a single time. The material sequenced was peripheral blood. Receptors originate from a woman aged 55-70 years with acute or convalescent COVID-19.

The chain employs TRBV15 and TRBJ2-3, with 7 bases matching TRBD2. The CDR3 contains 14 residues. The junction had 6 bases not matched to a gene; V was cut back by 5 bases and J by 4 bases. In germline, CDR1 is LNHNV, CDR2 YYDKDF (reference sequence). CDR3 nucleotide sequence: TGTGCCACCAGCGGGGGGGAAAGGGCAGATACGCAGTATTTT. Translating it yields CATSGGERADTQYF.

The V and J genes are TRBV15 and TRBJ2-3; perhaps TRBD1 as D (6 bases). Germline CDR1 and CDR2: LNHNV and YYDKDF (reference sequence). V dropped 0 bases and J dropped 3 bases, with 16 bases sitting between them. The CDR3 is 17 amino acids. CDR3 nucleotides: TGTGCCACCAGCAGAGATTTCTCCAGGGGTGCTACAGATACGCAGTATTTT. It codes for CATSRDFSRGATDTQYF.

V gene TRBV6-7 combines with J gene TRBJ1-2; D gene unclear. TRBV6-7 is an ORF, with its function uncertain. The CDR3 extends over 13 amino acids. Between the trimmed V and J ends, which lost 7 bases and 7 bases, there was a span of 16 bases. CDR3 sequence reads: CASMGSGLGGYTF. The CDR3 DNA reads as TGTGCCAGCATGGGGTCGGGGTTGGGTGGCTACACCTTC.

This chain connects TRBV7-8 to TRBJ2-7; D remains unclear. Trimming pared 6 bases from V and 0 bases from J, leaving 6 bases between. Germline-derived CDR1 and CDR2 are SGHVS and FQNEAQ. The CDR3 has 12 amino acids. CDR3 DNA sequence: TGTGCCAGCAGGAGGTTCTCCTACGAGCAGTACTTC. Protein product: CASRRFSYEQYF.

The chain joins TRBV12-5 to TRBJ1-1; TRBD1 matches at 7 bases. CDR1 LGHNT and CDR2 FRNRAP come from the germline V gene. The V gene end was trimmed by 7 bases and the J gene end by 4 bases; junction bases not matched to a gene: 9. This CDR3 comprises 14 residues. The CDR3 DNA follows: TGTGCTAGTGCCCCGACAGGGAGAAGCACTGAAGCTTTCTTT. Translated, it gives CASAPTGRSTEAFF.

This clone has a single count. The chain couples TRBV4-3 to TRBJ2-5; D is unresolved. V was cut by 0 bases and J by 5 bases, with 7 bases left in between. The germline V gene encodes CDR1 LGHNA and CDR2 YSLEER. The CDR3 consists of 13 residues. The CDR3 sequence is CASSQDSWETQYF. For the CDR3, the DNA is TGCGCCAGCAGCCAAGATAGCTGGGAGACCCAGTACTTC.

The V and J genes are TRBV7-3 and TRBJ1-5; the D gene is possibly TRBD1 (5 bases). This CDR3 is 16 amino acids long. Germline lookup yields CDR1 SGHTA and CDR2 FQGTGA. The germline V and J ends were trimmed by 4 bases and 3 bases, with 16 bases remaining between them. CDR3 region: CASSSLGGTHNQPQHF. The CDR3 DNA reads TGTGCCAGCAGCTCCTTGGGGGGGACCCACAATCAGCCCCAGCATTTT.

DNA for the CDR3: TGCGCCAGCAGCTTGGGGCAGGTCCTCGGGGCCAACGTCCTGACTTTC. Protein sequence: CASSLGQVLGANVLTF. The chain uses TRBV5-1 and TRBJ2-6; D uncertain. The CDR3 covers 16 residues. V lost 0 bases and J lost 4, with 11 bases in between. Germline lookup yields CDR1 SGHRS and CDR2 YFSETQ.

About this clone: Other DNA sequences of this sample code for an identical CDR3. J is TRBJ1-5 and V is TRBV7-2, with D possibly TRBD1 on 5 matching bases. CDR1 SGHTA and CDR2 FQGNSA come from the germline V gene. The V end was cut by 2 bases, the J end by 2 bases, with 10 bases between. This CDR3 is 15 amino acids long. CDR3 bases: TGTGCCAGCAGCTTACAGGGTAGTGGCAATCAGCCCCAGCATTTT. This sequence encodes CASSLQGSGNQPQHF.

This chain connects TRBV7-3 to TRBJ2-4, with a weak D call TRBD1 (5 bases). CDR3 length: 16 residues. V lost 2 bases to trimming and J lost 5 bases, with 16 bases between them. Germline assignment: CDR1 SGHTA and CDR2 FQGTGA. The CDR3 DNA reads TGTGCCAGCAGCTTAGGGCAGGGCGAGGATCAAAACATTCAGTACTTC. This gives the protein CASSLGQGEDQNIQYF.

V and J are TRBV12-3 or TRBV12-4 and TRBJ1-5; TRBD1 is a possible D gene (5 bases). CDR3 length: 13 amino acids. The V end lost 4 bases, the J end lost 2 bases, and 6 bases lay between the germline ends. For the CDR3, the DNA is TGTGCCAGCAGTTGGGGCCGCAATCAGCCCCAGCATTTT. Translated: CASSWGRNQPQHF.

The chain employs TRBV5-8 and TRBJ2-3, with 14 bases identical to TRBD2. Germline V gives CDR1 SGHTS, CDR2 YDEGEE. V was clipped by 0 bases and J by 0 bases; unmatched bases: 3. CDR3 size: 18 residues. The CDR3 here is CASSLGLAGGSSTDTQYF. As DNA, the CDR3 is TGTGCCAGCAGCTTGGGACTAGCGGGGGGGTCTAGCACAGATACGCAGTATTTT. The full variable domain, in which reference TRBV5-8 and TRBJ2-3 provide the parts outside the CDR3, is EAGVTQSPTHLIKTRGQQATLRCSPISGHTSVYWYQQALGLGLQFLLWYDEGEERNRGNFPPRFSGRQFPNYSSELNVNALELEDSALYLCASSLGLAGGSSTDTQYFGPGTRLTVL.

The rearrangement uses TRBV19 and TRBJ1-2, with 9 bases lining up with TRBD1. CDR3 size: 17 residues. Germline V lookup: CDR1 LNHDA, CDR2 SQIVND (reference sequence). V gave up 4 bases and J gave up 9 bases; unmatched junction bases: 18. The CDR3: CASSTTSKGQGTWSYTF. The CDR3 coding sequence is TGTGCCAGTAGTACCACTTCAAAGGGACAGGGAACTTGGAGCTACACCTTC.

The chain carries TRBV24-1 and TRBJ2-3; unclear D gene. The germline V gene encodes CDR1 KGHDR and CDR2 SFDVKD. Trimming cost V 6 bases and J 2 bases, with 8 bases left between them. The CDR3 has 13 amino acids. The CDR3 DNA reads TGTGCCACCAGTTTGCAGAACACAGATACGCAGTATTTT. Translation: CATSLQNTDTQYF.

The genes are TRBV6-2 or TRBV6-3 and TRBJ1-5; 9 nucleotides line up with TRBD1. V shed 5 bases, J shed 2 bases, and the junction held 4 bases outside the gene matches. This CDR3 comprises 15 residues. Germline CDR1 reads MNHEY; CDR2 reads SVGEGT. The CDR3 region is CASSQQGAGNQPQHF. The CDR3 region has the DNA TGTGCCAGCAGTCAACAGGGGGCTGGCAATCAGCCCCAGCATTTT.

The V gene is TRBV4-3, the J gene TRBJ2-2, with 11 bases lining up with TRBD1. The CDR3 is made up of 15 amino acids. Germline values: CDR1 LGHNA, CDR2 YSLEER. The ends lost 2 bases at V and 6 bases at J; junction bases unmatched: 2. The CDR3, as DNA: TGCGCCAGCAGCCAACCGGGACAGGGGGCCGGGGAGCTGTTTTTT. It specifies CASSQPGQGAGELFF.

V and J are TRBV2 and TRBJ1-2; TRBD1 matches at 7 bases. The CDR3 spans 14 residues. CDR1 and CDR2 (germline): SNHLY, FYNNEI. Trimming at V came to 5 bases and at J to 4 bases, leaving 7 bases not matched to a gene. CDR3 sequence: CASSQLQGGYGYTF. CDR3 DNA sequence: TGTGCCAGCAGTCAACTTCAGGGGGGCTATGGCTACACCTTC.

CDR3 nucleotide sequence: TGCGCCAGCAGTGTTGGACAGACGAACACCGGGGAGCTGTTTTTT. Its translation: CASSVGQTNTGELFF. The rearrangement joins TRBV5-1 to TRBJ2-2, with a possible D match to TRBD1 (6 bases). The CDR3 loop spans 15 amino acids. Trimming took off 5 bases at V and 0 bases at J, with 11 bases between the two ends. Germline V gene sequence: CDR1 SGHRS, CDR2 YFSETQ.

V gene TRBV3-1 (or the pseudogene TRBV3-2) combines with J gene TRBJ1-4; D not resolved. Trimming pared 0 bases from V and 0 bases from J, leaving 17 bases between. The V gene's germline CDR1 is LGHDT and CDR2 YNNKEL (reference sequence). The CDR3 length is 19 residues. This CDR3 is CASSQDFHFRVATNEKLFF. The CDR3 DNA reads as TGTGCCAGCAGCCAAGATTTTCATTTTCGTGTAGCAACTAATGAAAAACTGTTTTTT.